This section outlines one T cell receptor beta chain sequence together with its context. The data derive from a study of control samples from healthy donors and cancer patients. Trimming stripped 3 bases from V and 4 bases from J, with 9 bases between. The CDR3 has 13 residues. Germline CDR1 reads SGHAT; CDR2 reads FQDESV (reference sequence). The repertoire was sequenced with immunoSEQ multiplex PCR; TCRdb's copy has only in-frame clones and lacks some. In the table there are about 270,000 clones, almost 85% of which are singletons. The rearrangement joins TRBV11-1 to TRBJ2-5; D possibly uses TRBD1 or TRBD2 (6 bases each). The sequence was collected from a woman in her fifties or sixties with lung cancer. Input material: PBMCs. The DNA for the CDR3 is TGTGCCAGCAGCTTTGGGGGGCGAGAGACCCAGTACTTC. Protein: CASSFGGRETQYF.